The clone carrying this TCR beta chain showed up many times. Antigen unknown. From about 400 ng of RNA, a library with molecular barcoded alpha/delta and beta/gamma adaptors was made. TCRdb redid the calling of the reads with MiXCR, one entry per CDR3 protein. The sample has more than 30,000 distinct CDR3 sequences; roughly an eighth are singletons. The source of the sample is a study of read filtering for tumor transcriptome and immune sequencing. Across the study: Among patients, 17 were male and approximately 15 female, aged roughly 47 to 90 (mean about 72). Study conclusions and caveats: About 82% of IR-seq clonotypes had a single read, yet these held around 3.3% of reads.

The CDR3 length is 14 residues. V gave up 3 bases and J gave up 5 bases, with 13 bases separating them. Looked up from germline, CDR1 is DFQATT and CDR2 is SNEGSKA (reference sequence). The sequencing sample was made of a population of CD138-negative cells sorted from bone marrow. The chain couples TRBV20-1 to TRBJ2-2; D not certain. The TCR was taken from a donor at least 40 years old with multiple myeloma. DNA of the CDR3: TGCAGTGCTAGTGGGGTTCGTACGACCGGGGAGCTGTTTTTT. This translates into CSASGVRTTGELFF.